The 22 T cell receptor beta chains below were found in one sample sequenced in a study of blood T cells in healthy people across ages. With a J-beta primer mix and a sample-barcoded 5' primer, a second PCR ran about 6 to 11 cycles. TCRdb re-called the 5' RACE reads with MiXCR, one entry per CDR3 protein. The table records hundreds of thousands of distinct CDR3 sequences, approximately 30% of them present only once. The source material was blood. These TCRs come from a woman aged 80 or older in good health.

The CDR3: CASSPPQREYVNEQFF. In DNA, the CDR3 is TGTGCCAGCAGTCCGCCTCAGCGGGAATATGTAAATGAGCAGTTCTTC. The chain joins TRBV12-3 or TRBV12-4 to TRBJ2-1; TRBD2 matches 7 bases. Unmatched junction bases numbered 14, after V lost 5 bases and J lost 7 bases. There are 16 residues in the CDR3.

The chain uses TRBV7-9 and TRBJ1-1; 9 nucleotides match TRBD1. The CDR3 is made up of 14 amino acids. Germline V lookup: CDR1 SEHNR, CDR2 FQNEAQ (reference sequence). Trimming at V came to 6 bases and at J to 6 bases, leaving 8 bases not matched to a gene. The CDR3 sequence is CASSYRGREAEAFF. CDR3 nucleotide sequence: TGTGCCAGCAGTTACAGGGGGCGGGAAGCTGAAGCTTTCTTT.

This clonotype came up a few times. This rearrangement joins TRBV30 to TRBJ2-7, with D unresolved. CDR3 length equals 12 residues. CDR1 GTSNPN and CDR2 SVGIG come from the germline V gene (reference sequence). V dropped 0 bases and J dropped 3 bases, with 6 bases sitting between them. CDR3 in amino acids: CAWSVGIYEQYF. In DNA, the CDR3 is TGTGCCTGGAGTGTAGGGATCTACGAGCAGTACTTC.

This clonotype was seen ten or more times. This rearrangement joins TRBV20-1 to TRBJ2-7, with 8 bases aligning to TRBD2. The CDR3 runs to 14 residues. Germline trimming cut 4 bases from V and 4 bases from J; bases unmatched to any gene: 9. Germline lookup yields CDR1 DFQATT and CDR2 SNEGSKA (reference sequence). The CDR3 DNA reads TGCAGTGCTACGGGGGGGTCGTTCTATTACGAGCAGTACTTC. It is translated as CSATGGSFYYEQYF.

As concerns this clonotype: The junction does not match germline at one end; this may be a read error. The chain links TRBV3-1 to TRBJ1-2; D ambiguous. Per germline, CDR1 LGHDT and CDR2 YNNKEL (reference sequence). CDR3 size: 17 residues. The CDR3 loop reads CASTSSKLRTSSYGNTF. CDR3 DNA: TGTGCCAGCACCTCATCAAAGTTGCGGACCTCTAGCTATGGCAACACCTTC.

At least ten counts were recorded for this clonotype. The chain couples TRBV12-3 or TRBV12-4 to TRBJ2-3; TRBD1 aligns across 7 bases. This CDR3 has 14 amino acids. Trimming cost V 5 bases and J 2 bases; bases outside gene matches: 4. This CDR3 is CASSPTGVTDTQYF. CDR3 sequence (DNA): TGTGCCAGCAGTCCCACAGGGGTCACAGATACGCAGTATTTT.

V usage is TRBV6-5 and J usage is TRBJ1-1; 7 nucleotides align to TRBD1. Germline CDR1 is MNHEY and CDR2 is SVGAGI. The CDR3 covers 14 residues. The V gene end was trimmed by 5 bases and the J gene end by 6 bases; junction bases not matched to a gene: 9. CDR3 DNA: TGTGCCAGCAGTGGGAGAACAGGGGTTGCTGAAGCTTTCTTT. Residues: CASSGRTGVAEAFF.

This clonotype has at least ten counts. The V call is TRBV7-2, the J call TRBJ2-7; D unclear. The CDR3 consists of 11 residues. Trimming shortened V by 5 bases and J by 2 bases, and 4 bases separated the two germline ends. CDR1 is SGHTA, CDR2 FQGNSA, per germline. In DNA, the CDR3 is TGTGCCAGCAGCCACGCCTACGAGCAGTACTTC. Translating gives CASSHAYEQYF.

This clonotype was recorded at least ten times. This sequence may be a read error, since a much larger clone differs from it by one base. V usage is TRBV29-1 and J usage is TRBJ2-1; D assignment may be TRBD1 or TRBD2 (5 bases each). The closer fit of TRBJ2-7 to the DNA end suggests the J call may be wrong. The CDR3 covers 14 residues. Germline V lookup: CDR1 SQVTM, CDR2 ANQGSEA. The CDR3 DNA reads as TGCAGCGTGGGTGGGACCGTGGGCTACAATGAGCAGTACTTC. It codes for CSVGGTVGYNEQYF.

This clonotype appeared many times. This sequence joins TRBV2 and TRBJ2-3, with D possibly matching TRBD1 (6 bases). Trimming took off 7 bases at V and 4 bases at J, with 15 bases between the two ends. The CDR3 spans 14 residues. Germline V lookup: CDR1 SNHLY, CDR2 FYNNEI. CDR3 region: CASIGAGVADTQYF. The CDR3, as DNA: TGTGCCAGCATCGGGGCAGGGGTTGCAGATACGCAGTATTTT.

V usage is TRBV3-1 and J usage is TRBJ2-5; no clear D gene. The last part of the DNA fits TRBJ2-1 better; the J call may be wrong. This CDR3 comprises 17 residues. The germline gives CDR1 LGHDT, CDR2 YNNKEL (reference sequence). This CDR3 is CASIHRNTTLYQETQFF. CDR3 in DNA: TGTGCCAGCATCCACCGAAACACGACCCTGTACCAAGAGACCCAGTTCTTC.

This clonotype has a count of ten or more. The chain couples TRBV2 to TRBJ2-7, with D uncertain. CDR1 and CDR2 from the germline V gene are SNHLY and FYNNEI. The CDR3 loop spans 11 amino acids. V gave up 10 bases and J gave up 4 bases, with 11 bases separating them. Written as DNA, the CDR3 is TGTGCCACCGCGGAAAGGTACGAGCAGTACTTC. Amino acids: CATAERYEQYF. Looking up the rest from reference TRBV2 and TRBJ2-7 gives the full variable domain: EPEVTQTPSHQVTQMGQEVILRCVPISNHLYFYWYRQILGQKVEFLVSFYNNEISEKSEIFDDQFSVERPDGSNFTLKIRSTKLEDSAMYFCATAERYEQYFGPGTRLTVT.

The genes are TRBV24-1 and TRBJ2-6; D call uncertain. The germline CDR1 and CDR2 sequences are KGHDR and SFDVKD. V was cut by 10 bases and J by 0 bases, with 9 bases left in between. CDR3 length: 14 residues. CDR3 nucleotide sequence: TGTGCCACTAGTAATAACTCTGGGGCCAACGTCCTGACTTTC. Its translation is CATSNNSGANVLTF.

This clonotype was seen only a few times. The chain has TRBV7-2 and TRBJ2-7; D possibly corresponds to TRBD2 (5 bases). The V end was cut by 2 bases, the J end by 7 bases, with 15 bases between. Germline-derived CDR1 and CDR2 are SGHTA and FQGNSA. The CDR3 has 14 amino acids. The CDR3: CASSLTRNRGEQYF. In DNA form, the CDR3 reads TGTGCCAGCAGCTTAACGAGGAACAGAGGGGAGCAGTACTTC.

This clonotype was picked up many times. The chain is built from TRBV6-2 or TRBV6-3 and TRBJ2-7; 9 nucleotides align to TRBD1. V lost 8 bases and J lost 2; bases outside the gene matches: 10. This CDR3 has 15 residues. The germline V gene has CDR1 MNHEY and CDR2 SVGEGT. CDR3 in amino acids: CASVSRQGVTYEQYF. Written as DNA, the CDR3 is TGTGCCAGCGTCAGCCGACAGGGGGTAACCTACGAGCAGTACTTC.

The gene calls are TRBV7-9 and TRBJ2-5; TRBD2 might be the D (5 bases). The J call may be faulty, since TRBJ2-7 better matches the DNA end. The CDR3 totals 13 residues. Looked up from germline, CDR1 is SEHNR and CDR2 is FQNEAQ (reference sequence). For the CDR3, the DNA is TGTGCCAGCATGGACTGGACGAACTACGAGCAGTACTTC. Translated: CASMDWTNYEQYF.

Ten or more counts support this clonotype. V and J are TRBV20-1 and TRBJ2-1; a possible D gene is TRBD1 (5 bases). There are 14 residues in the CDR3. Trimming removed 3 bases at V and 0 bases at J, with 9 bases between. CDR1 DFQATT and CDR2 SNEGSKA come from the germline V gene (reference sequence). The CDR3 loop is CSASNRSSYNEQFF. The CDR3 DNA follows: TGCAGTGCTAGTAACAGGAGCTCCTACAATGAGCAGTTCTTC.

The rearrangement joins TRBV10-2 to TRBJ2-7; D is ambiguous. The ends were cut back, 6 bases at V and 4 bases at J, with 7 bases in the middle. Germline CDR1 and CDR2: WSHSY and SAAADI. The CDR3 covers 11 residues. The CDR3 spells CASRDLYEQYF. CDR3 DNA sequence: TGCGCCAGCAGGGACCTTTACGAGCAGTACTTC.

Details on this clonotype: One end of the junction does not line up with germline, which may come from a read error. The CDR3 nucleotides are TGCGCCAGCAGCACGGACAGTGTGAACACTGAAACTTTCTTT. Encoded protein: CASSTDSVNTETFF. The chain recombines TRBV5-1 with TRBJ1-1; D is perhaps TRBD1 (6 bases). Germline CDR1 SGHRS, CDR2 YFSETQ. The CDR3 covers 14 residues.

As regards this clonotype: A read error may be the cause here, since a much bigger clone is one base away. The missing conserved phenylalanine or tryptophan at the end of this CDR3 makes a read error likely. CDR3 nucleotides: TGCGCCAGCAGCCAAGGATACAGGAATCCGAACACTGAAGCTTTCGTT. The encoded protein is CASSQGYRNPNTEAFV. The V call is TRBV4-3, the J call TRBJ1-1, with D perhaps TRBD1 (5 bases). In germline, CDR1 is LGHNA, CDR2 YSLEER. Trimming left V 1 base short and J 1 base short, with 13 bases between. This CDR3 spans 16 amino acids.

Note on this clonotype: One base separates it from a far larger clone, so it is likely a read error. The chain combines TRBV20-1 with TRBJ2-1; D not resolved. V gave up 3 bases and J gave up 13 bases, with 10 bases separating them. The CDR3 is 10 amino acids. Germline values: CDR1 DFQATT, CDR2 SNEGSKA (reference sequence). CDR3 sequence: CSARDETQFF. CDR3 coding DNA: TGCAGTGCTAGGGACGAGACCCAGTTCTTC.

This chain links TRBV20-1 with TRBJ2-1; TRBD2 matches 11 bases. The trim removed 0 bases at V and 6 bases at J, leaving 10 bases unmatched. Germline-derived CDR1 and CDR2 are DFQATT and SNEGSKA (reference sequence). The CDR3 runs 17 residues. Here the CDR3 reads CSARDRIGLAGGNEQFF. The CDR3 DNA sequence: TGCAGTGCTAGAGATCGAATCGGTCTAGCGGGGGGCAATGAGCAGTTCTTC.